The 19 T cell receptor beta chains in this list originate from one sample, sequenced in a study of blood T cell repertoires in COVID-19. Using immunoSEQ multiplex PCR, the repertoire was profiled, and TCRdb retains in-frame clones only, with some absent. The sample has fewer than 350,000 clones; 70% to 90% are singletons. The material sequenced was PBMCs or T cells enriched from blood (not recorded which). Receptor source: a woman aged 40 to 50 who had recovered from COVID-19.

The chain is built from TRBV20-1 and TRBJ2-3, with TRBD2 identical over 8 bases. Germline CDR1 reads DFQATT; CDR2 reads SNEGSKA (reference sequence). CDR3 length equals 17 residues. Germline trimming cut 3 bases from V and 3 bases from J; bases unmatched to any gene: 14. In DNA, the CDR3 is TGCAGTGCTAGTGGGGTCGGCGGGGGGCGACGTACAGATACGCAGTATTTT. It translates to CSASGVGGGRRTDTQYF.

The J gene is TRBJ2-4, the V gene TRBV6-2 or TRBV6-3, with a tentative D call TRBD1 (5 bases). The CDR3 loop spans 18 amino acids. Germline CDR1 MNHEY, CDR2 SVGEGT. Trimming removed 0 bases from V and 3 bases from J, with 18 bases in between. The CDR3 here is CASSYSWQGQGVKNIQYF. CDR3 DNA sequence: TGTGCCAGCAGTTACTCTTGGCAGGGCCAAGGTGTCAAAAACATTCAGTACTTC.

This chain uses TRBV27 with TRBJ1-5; D possibly corresponds to TRBD1 (6 bases). Germline V lookup: CDR1 MNHEY, CDR2 SMNVEV (reference sequence). The V end lost 5 bases, the J end lost 3 bases, and 14 bases lay between the germline ends. The CDR3 totals 15 residues. CDR3: CASSPRTATNQPQHF. The CDR3 bases are TGTGCCAGCAGTCCCCGGACAGCGACCAATCAGCCCCAGCATTTT.

The chain couples TRBV7-9 to TRBJ2-7, with 9 positions matching TRBD1. J lost 1 base, V lost 4 bases, and 8 bases had no gene match. CDR1 is SEHNR and CDR2 is FQNEAQ in the germline V gene (reference sequence). The CDR3 is 16 residues long. CDR3 in amino acids: CASSSTTGQGSYEQYF. CDR3 sequence (DNA): TGTGCCAGCAGCTCCACTACGGGACAGGGTTCCTACGAGCAGTACTTC.

The rearrangement uses TRBV25-1 and TRBJ1-4; the D is unclear. V lost 1 base and J lost 2, with 8 bases in between. Per germline, CDR1 MGHDK and CDR2 SYGVNS. This CDR3 region has 15 residues. CDR3 in DNA: TGTGCCAGCAGTGAATTGAGGGCTACTAATGAAAAACTGTTTTTT. Its protein is CASSELRATNEKLFF. The complete variable domain, with remaining parts taken from reference TRBV25-1 and TRBJ1-4, reads EADIYQTPRYLVIGTGKKITLECSQTMGHDKMYWYQQDPGMELHLIHYSYGVNSTEKGDLSSESTVSRIRTEHFPLTLESARPSHTSQYLCASSELRATNEKLFFGSGTQLSVL.

The V gene is TRBV7-6, the J gene TRBJ2-7; D possibly corresponds to TRBD1 (5 bases). Trimming cost V 1 base and J 3 bases, with 7 bases left between them. This CDR3 is 13 amino acids long. CDR1 and CDR2 (germline): SGHVS, FNYEAQ. This CDR3 reads CASSLEQGYEQYF. The DNA of the CDR3 is TGTGCCAGCAGCTTAGAGCAGGGCTACGAGCAGTACTTC. Together with reference TRBV7-6 and TRBJ2-7, the CDR3 gives the full variable domain: GAGVSQSPRYKVTKRGQDVALRCDPISGHVSLYWYRQALGQGPEFLTYFNYEAQQDKSGLPNDRFSAERPEGSISTLTIQRTEQRDSAMYRCASSLEQGYEQYFGPGTRLTVT.

This clone appeared once. This chain connects TRBV10-3 to TRBJ1-2; 8 nucleotides agree with TRBD1. Germline trimming cut 10 bases from V and 0 bases from J; bases unmatched to any gene: 10. This CDR3 contains 15 residues. Germline V gene lookup returns CDR1 ENHRY and CDR2 SYGVKD. CDR3 DNA sequence: TGTGCCAGCAGGGGGCGATATTCTACTAACTATGGCTACACCTTC. Translation gives CASRGRYSTNYGYTF.

V gene TRBV7-9 combines with J gene TRBJ2-1; 8 nucleotides line up with TRBD2. Germline V gene lookup returns CDR1 SEHNR and CDR2 FQNEAQ (reference sequence). V gave up 1 base and J gave up 2 bases; unmatched junction bases: 4. The CDR3 sequence is 16 residues long. CDR3 in DNA: TGTGCCAGCAGCTTAGTCCGAGCGGGGGCCTACAATGAGCAGTTCTTC. It encodes CASSLVRAGAYNEQFF.

This clone has just one count. The V and J genes are TRBV6-5 and TRBJ2-7, with D hard to call. This CDR3 contains 13 residues. V was clipped by 8 bases and J by 1 base, with 12 bases between them. The germline V gene encodes CDR1 MNHEY and CDR2 SVGAGI. The DNA of the CDR3 is TGTGCCAGCGGAGTGAGCGTATCCTACGAGCAGTACTTC. Its protein is CASGVSVSYEQYF.

The rearrangement joins TRBV4-3 to TRBJ1-4; 9 bases align to TRBD1. The junction had 8 bases not matched to a gene; V was cut back by 1 base and J by 8 bases. Per germline, CDR1 LGHNA and CDR2 YSLEER. The CDR3 sequence is 16 residues long. In DNA, the CDR3 is TGCGCCAGCAGCCAAGGCAGAAGACAGGGGGGAGAAAAACTGTTTTTT. Residues: CASSQGRRQGGEKLFF.

The chain links TRBV9 to TRBJ1-3, with 7 nucleotides matching TRBD1. The CDR3 runs 17 residues. CDR1 is SGDLS, CDR2 YYNGEE, per germline. With V trimmed by 3 bases and J by 0 bases, 9 bases remained unmatched. In nucleotides, the CDR3 is TGTGCCAGCAGCGAAAATCAGGGGGTCCTCTCTGGAAACACCATATATTTT. As protein: CASSENQGVLSGNTIYF. Full variable domain (missing parts from reference TRBV9 and TRBJ1-3): DSGVTQTPKHLITATGQRVTLRCSPRSGDLSVYWYQQSLDQGLQFLIQYYNGEERAKGNILERFSAQQFPDLHSELNLSSLELGDSALYFCASSENQGVLSGNTIYFGEGSWLTVV.

The rearrangement links TRBV18 to TRBJ1-2; TRBD1 matches at 8 bases. V lost 2 bases to trimming and J lost 2 bases; unmatched junction nucleotides: 16. CDR1 and CDR2 (germline): KGHSH, LQKENI. The CDR3 spans 19 residues. This CDR3 is CASSPIKAMPGQENYGYTF. Here the CDR3 DNA reads TGTGCCAGCTCACCAATTAAAGCTATGCCGGGACAGGAGAACTATGGCTACACCTTC. The whole variable domain, remainder taken from reference TRBV18 and TRBJ1-2, is NAGVMQNPRHLVRRRGQEARLRCSPMKGHSHVYWYRQLPEEGLKFMVYLQKENIIDESGMPKERFSAEFPKEGPSILRIQQVVRGDSAAYFCASSPIKAMPGQENYGYTFGSGTRLTVV.

The chain couples TRBV19 to TRBJ2-1, with a tentative D call TRBD2 (5 bases). Trimming removed 5 bases from V and 13 bases from J, with 12 bases in between. The CDR3 is 11 residues long. From germline, CDR1 is LNHDA and CDR2 SQIVND (reference sequence). CDR3 protein: CASSLGLEQFF. The CDR3, as DNA: TGTGCCAGTAGTCTAGGACTGGAACAGTTCTTC.

The chain has TRBV12-3 or TRBV12-4 and TRBJ2-1; TRBD2 aligns across 8 bases. After removal of 5 bases from V and 3 bases from J, the junction contained 0 bases not matched to a gene. The CDR3 totals 13 residues. For the CDR3, the DNA is TGTGCCAGCAGTAGCGGGAGCTACAATGAGCAGTTCTTC. It yields the protein CASSSGSYNEQFF.

The rearrangement uses TRBV7-2 and TRBJ2-2; a weak D match, TRBD1 (6 bases). The CDR3 is made up of 14 amino acids. Trimming took 5 bases from V and 2 from J, leaving 9 bases between them. CDR1 SGHTA and CDR2 FQGNSA come from the germline V gene. Here the CDR3 reads CASSRDINTGELFF. CDR3 sequence (DNA): TGTGCCAGCAGCAGGGACATCAACACCGGGGAGCTGTTTTTT.

The chain employs TRBV19 and TRBJ1-5; 8 bases fit TRBD1. The CDR3 extends over 16 amino acids. From germline, CDR1 is LNHDA and CDR2 SQIVND (reference sequence). V lost 5 bases, J lost 5 bases, and 11 bases stayed unmatched. The CDR3 DNA follows: TGTGCCAGTAGTTACGGCCCAGGGGGCATGGATCAGCCCCAGCATTTT. This encodes CASSYGPGGMDQPQHF.

V gene TRBV5-1 combines with J gene TRBJ2-2; TRBD1 aligns across 8 bases. The CDR3 runs to 16 residues. Trimming at V came to 3 bases and at J to 6 bases, leaving 10 bases not matched to a gene. Germline values: CDR1 SGHRS, CDR2 YFSETQ. The CDR3 protein is CASSSLPGQAPGELFF. The CDR3 DNA is TGCGCCAGCAGCTCACTGCCGGGACAGGCCCCCGGGGAGCTGTTTTTT.

The V gene is TRBV19, the J gene TRBJ1-2, with 7 bases matching TRBD1. The CDR3 length is 13 residues. Germline assignment: CDR1 LNHDA and CDR2 SQIVND (reference sequence). V lost 7 bases and J lost 4; bases outside the gene matches: 6. This CDR3 reads CASTLDRFYGYTF. In DNA form, the CDR3 reads TGTGCCAGTACCTTGGACAGGTTCTATGGCTACACCTTC.

The chain recombines TRBV7-2 with TRBJ2-7; 8 positions match TRBD2. V lost 5 bases to trimming and J lost 3 bases; unmatched junction nucleotides: 12. CDR1 and CDR2 from the germline V gene are SGHTA and FQGNSA. CDR3 length equals 16 residues. CDR3 DNA: TGTGCCAGCAGCCCATCGGTAGCGGGACCTAACTACGAGCAGTACTTC. Translated: CASSPSVAGPNYEQYF.